Each of the 15 T cell receptor beta chains below was sequenced from the same sample in a study of blood T cells in healthy people across ages. A second PCR of roughly 7 to 11 cycles used a sample-barcoded 5' primer and a J-beta primer mix. TCRdb reanalysed the 5' RACE reads using MiXCR and keeps one entry per CDR3 protein. The sample carries approximately 1,700,000 distinct CDR3 sequences, 39% recorded once. The sequencing input was blood. The origin of the receptors is a human donor in good health.

This clonotype showed up just a few times. The rearrangement joins TRBV27 to TRBJ2-3; no firm D call. The CDR3 contains 16 residues. The germline V gene encodes CDR1 MNHEY and CDR2 SMNVEV (reference sequence). Deletions cut 4 bases from V and 1 base from J, with 15 bases between. The CDR3 loop reads CASSSLSWMGTDTQYF. CDR3 in DNA: TGTGCCAGCAGTTCCCTAAGCTGGATGGGCACAGATACGCAGTATTTT.

V and J are TRBV12-5 and TRBJ1-2, with a possible D match to TRBD1 (6 bases). The ends were cut back, 3 bases at V and 3 bases at J, with 11 bases in the middle. The CDR3 consists of 14 residues. The V gene's germline CDR1 is LGHNT and CDR2 FRNRAP. This chain's CDR3 is CASGLGNRDYGYTF. CDR3 coding DNA: TGTGCTAGTGGTTTAGGGAACAGGGACTATGGCTACACCTTC.

This clonotype has more than one count but fewer than ten. This chain connects TRBV29-1 to TRBJ2-3; 8 bases match TRBD1. V lost 1 base, J lost 1 base, and 4 bases stayed unmatched. This CDR3 is built from 15 residues. In germline, CDR1 is SQVTM, CDR2 ANQGSEA. The CDR3 DNA is TGCAGCGTTGAAGGGGACAGGACAGGCACAGATACGCAGTATTTT. Protein sequence: CSVEGDRTGTDTQYF.

This clonotype occurred a few times. The CDR3 loop is CASSLMGVGFYNEQFF. For the CDR3, the DNA is TGTGCCAGCAGCCTAATGGGGGTGGGATTTTACAATGAGCAGTTCTTC. The chain carries TRBV7-8 and TRBJ2-1; D is perhaps TRBD1 or TRBD2 (5 bases each). Germline CDR1 is SGHVS and CDR2 is FQNEAQ. The CDR3 totals 16 residues. Trimming cost V 5 bases and J 4 bases, with 18 bases left between them.

This clonotype was counted only a few times. The rearrangement uses TRBV12-3 or TRBV12-4 and TRBJ1-5; D might be TRBD1 (6 bases). The CDR3 runs to 16 residues. V lost 6 bases, J lost 3 bases, and 18 bases lay in between. The CDR3 region has the DNA TGTGCCAGCAGCCGCATGATCGGACAGTCCAATCAGCCCCAGCATTTT. Its translation is CASSRMIGQSNQPQHF.

The rearrangement joins TRBV2 to TRBJ2-1, with a weak D call TRBD1 (6 bases). CDR1 is SNHLY and CDR2 is FYNNEI in the germline V gene. There are 18 residues in the CDR3. Trimming took off 1 base at V and 1 base at J, with 17 bases between the two ends. CDR3 protein: CASSEELGWTDSYNEQFF. DNA of the CDR3: TGTGCCAGCAGTGAAGAACTGGGTTGGACAGATTCCTACAATGAGCAGTTCTTC.

The chain combines TRBV9 with TRBJ2-5, with D perhaps given as TRBD1 or TRBD2 (6 bases each). Between the trimmed V and J ends, which lost 4 bases and 11 bases, there was a span of 30 bases. The CDR3 runs to 17 residues. Germline V CDR1 and CDR2: SGDLS, YYNGEE. The DNA of the CDR3 is TGTGCCAGCAGCACAAACGGGGGCGCGGAGGACCTGAGGGAGCAGTACTTC. As protein: CASSTNGGAEDLREQYF.

This clonotype was recorded a few times. The chain employs TRBV20-1 and TRBJ1-6, with D possibly matching TRBD1 (6 bases). Looked up from germline, CDR1 is DFQATT and CDR2 is SNEGSKA (reference sequence). This CDR3 is built from 14 residues. The germline V and J ends were trimmed by 0 bases and 8 bases, with 11 bases remaining between them. Written as DNA, the CDR3 is TGCAGTGCTAGAGATCATACAGGGCATTCACCCCTCCACTTT. Translated: CSARDHTGHSPLHF.

This chain links TRBV6-1 with TRBJ1-1; possible D gene TRBD1, 6 bases. Germline V gene lookup returns CDR1 MNHNS and CDR2 SASEGT. V was shortened by 6 bases and J by 7 bases, with 18 bases between the two germline ends. This CDR3 is built from 14 residues. The CDR3 sequence is CASRDTGRHYEAFF. The CDR3 DNA is TGTGCCAGCAGAGATACAGGGCGACACTATGAAGCTTTCTTT.

This chain connects TRBV6-6 to TRBJ2-7; tentative D call: TRBD1 (6 bases). Trimming took off 1 base at V and 2 bases at J, with 12 bases between the two ends. The CDR3 is 15 residues long. CDR1 and CDR2 (germline): MNHNY, SVGAGI (reference sequence). The CDR3 DNA follows: TGTGCCAGCAGTTACTGGCAGGGGATGGCCTACGAGCAGTACTTC. This gives the protein CASSYWQGMAYEQYF.

The chain combines TRBV7-2 with TRBJ2-7; 8 bases map to TRBD2. V was pared by 6 bases and J by 5 bases, with 12 bases of the junction left unmatched. The germline V gene has CDR1 SGHTA and CDR2 FQGNSA. The CDR3 covers 15 residues. CDR3 sequence (DNA): TGTGCCAGCAGGCGCCCCGGGACTAGAGGCGACGAGCAGTACTTC. This translates into CASRRPGTRGDEQYF.

This clonotype has more than one count but fewer than ten. This chain links TRBV6-5 with TRBJ2-5; D might be TRBD1 or TRBD2, each matching 6 bases. The CDR3 loop spans 15 amino acids. V shed 5 bases and J shed 4 bases, with 17 bases lying between them. Germline CDR1 MNHEY, CDR2 SVGAGI. This chain's CDR3 is CASSPRGGNLETQYF. CDR3 bases: TGTGCCAGCAGTCCTCGAGGGGGGAACCTAGAGACCCAGTACTTC.

This clonotype was seen many times. The rearrangement uses TRBV7-3 and TRBJ2-5; the D gene is possibly TRBD2 (6 bases). CDR1 and CDR2 (germline): SGHTA, FQGTGA. Deletions cut 0 bases from V and 1 base from J, with 9 bases between. The CDR3 totals 15 residues. The CDR3, as DNA: TGTGCCAGCAGCTTAACCGGGACTCGCCAAGAGACCCAGTACTTC. This codes for CASSLTGTRQETQYF.

This clonotype was observed a handful of times. The V and J genes are TRBV7-2 and TRBJ2-1; D perhaps matches TRBD1 (6 bases). Germline V gene sequence: CDR1 SGHTA, CDR2 FQGNSA. Trimming shortened V by 1 base and J by 7 bases, and 11 bases separated the two germline ends. The CDR3 covers 14 residues. CDR3 loop: CASSLVTGWNEQFF. The DNA of the CDR3 is TGTGCCAGCAGCTTAGTAACAGGGTGGAATGAGCAGTTCTTC.

The gene calls are TRBV5-4 and TRBJ2-1; weak D call: TRBD1 (7 bases). The V gene's germline CDR1 is SGHNT and CDR2 YYREEE (reference sequence). V lost 4 bases, J lost 1 base, and 12 bases lay in between. CDR3 size: 15 residues. The CDR3 loop reads CASSRQGGSYNEQFF. The CDR3, as DNA: TGTGCCAGCAGCCGACAGGGAGGTTCCTACAATGAGCAGTTCTTC.